This TCR beta chain appears in the sequencing data of a study of type 1 regulatory T cells. This CDR3 spans 13 amino acids. Germline-derived CDR1 and CDR2 are SGHTA and FQGNSA. V was trimmed by 5 bases and J by 6 bases, leaving 13 bases between them. Notes on this clonotype: The antigen remains undetermined.

TCRdb called the reads again in MiXCR, with one record for every CDR3 protein. The repertoire holds 60,000 to 80,000 distinct CDR3 sequences, with 50% to 70% as singletons. Source material: cultured T cells, either the whole culture or a sorted T cell fraction (not recorded which). Subset reported: Tr1-enriched cell product generated in vitro against host alloantigens. The chain recombines TRBV7-2 with TRBJ1-1; D ambiguous. The clonotype originates from a human donor in good health. The CDR3, as DNA: TGTGCCAGCAGCGCGGTCCAGGCTGCTGAAGCTTTCTTT. Translation: CASSAVQAAEAFF.